This TCR beta chain is drawn from a study of blood T cell repertoires in COVID-19. Turning to the study itself: Acute and convalescent COVID-19 specimens originated in the United States, Italy and Spain. Sources were T cells, B-cell-depleted T cells, or PBMCs; the material itself was cDNA or gDNA.

In the authors' workflow: Amplified reference gene primers provided the basis for estimating nucleated cell counts. Assay: immunoSEQ multiplex PCR; the TCRdb copy retains only in-frame clones and omits some. The V and J calls and clone size come from that table; D and trimming were worked out from the DNA. The sample yields approximately 100,000 clones, roughly 89% seen once. CDR1 is MNHNS, CDR2 SASEGT, per germline. V was trimmed by 2 bases and J by 7 bases, leaving 15 bases between them. There are 14 residues in the CDR3. The sequence was obtained from an elderly woman in a cohort sampled during active COVID-19. The chain couples TRBV6-1 to TRBJ2-7; the D gene is possibly TRBD2 (5 bases). The sample taken for sequencing was peripheral blood. As DNA, the CDR3 is TGTGCCAGCAGTGAAAGCGGCAGGTTGGGGGAGCAGTACTTC. Translated: CASSESGRLGEQYF.